This T cell receptor beta chain appears in the sequencing data of a study of technical replicates of blood from a few donors (dated by TCRdb to about 2017). A note on this clone: Its antigen remains undetermined. Base qualities are missing; no much larger clone stands one base away.

Library method: the immunoSEQ multiplex PCR assay. The source is immuneACCESS, and TCRdb retained only in-frame sequences with V and J called. Part of the clones is not carried over; for the studies checked, unresolved V genes explain less than half of this, and the remainder is unexplained. The sample data list about 73,000 clones, and 85% to 95% of these were observed just once. The leading ten clones occupy 4.7% of the sample. There are 13 amino acids in the CDR3, from cysteine to phenylalanine inclusive. Here the CDR3 DNA is all that survives: 39 bases in frame from base 1. The trim is 0 bases for V and 3 bases for J, with a gap of 9 bases between the germline ends. For CDR1 and CDR2, the germline V gene (reference sequence) lists GTSNPN and SVGIG.

The clonotype originates from a human donor in good health. Some clones in this sample may be carry-over from other donors' samples. Recombination linked TRBV30 to TRBJ2-7; possibly the D gene is TRBD1, per 6 matching bases. Sequencing was done on a sample of PBMCs. The CDR3 sequence is CAWSVAQGYEQYF. DNA sequence: TGTGCCTGGAGTGTGGCACAGGGCTACGAGCAGTACTTC.